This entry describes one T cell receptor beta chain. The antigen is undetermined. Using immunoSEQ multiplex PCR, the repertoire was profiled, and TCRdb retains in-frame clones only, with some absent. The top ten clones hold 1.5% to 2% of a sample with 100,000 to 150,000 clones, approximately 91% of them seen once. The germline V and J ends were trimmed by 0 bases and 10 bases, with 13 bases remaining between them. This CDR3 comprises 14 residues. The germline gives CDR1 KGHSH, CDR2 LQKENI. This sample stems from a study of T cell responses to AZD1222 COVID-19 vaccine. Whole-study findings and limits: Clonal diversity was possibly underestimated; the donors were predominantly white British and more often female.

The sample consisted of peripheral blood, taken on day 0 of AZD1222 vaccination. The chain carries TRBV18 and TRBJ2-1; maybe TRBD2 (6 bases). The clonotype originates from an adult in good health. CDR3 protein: CASSPPSSVFEQFF. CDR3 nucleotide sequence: TGTGCCAGCTCACCACCGTCTAGCGTGTTCGAGCAGTTCTTC.